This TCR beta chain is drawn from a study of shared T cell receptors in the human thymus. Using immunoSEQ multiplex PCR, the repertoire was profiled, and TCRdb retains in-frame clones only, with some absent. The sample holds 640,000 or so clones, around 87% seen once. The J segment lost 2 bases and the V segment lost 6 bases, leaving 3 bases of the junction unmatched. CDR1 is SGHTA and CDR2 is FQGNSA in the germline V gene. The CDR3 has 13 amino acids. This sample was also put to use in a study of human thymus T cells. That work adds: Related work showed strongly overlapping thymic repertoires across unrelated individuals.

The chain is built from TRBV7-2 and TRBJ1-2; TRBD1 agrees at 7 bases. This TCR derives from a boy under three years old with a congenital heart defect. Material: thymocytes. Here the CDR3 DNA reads TGTGCCAGCAGGGAGGACAGGAACTATGGCTACACCTTC. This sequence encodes CASREDRNYGYTF.